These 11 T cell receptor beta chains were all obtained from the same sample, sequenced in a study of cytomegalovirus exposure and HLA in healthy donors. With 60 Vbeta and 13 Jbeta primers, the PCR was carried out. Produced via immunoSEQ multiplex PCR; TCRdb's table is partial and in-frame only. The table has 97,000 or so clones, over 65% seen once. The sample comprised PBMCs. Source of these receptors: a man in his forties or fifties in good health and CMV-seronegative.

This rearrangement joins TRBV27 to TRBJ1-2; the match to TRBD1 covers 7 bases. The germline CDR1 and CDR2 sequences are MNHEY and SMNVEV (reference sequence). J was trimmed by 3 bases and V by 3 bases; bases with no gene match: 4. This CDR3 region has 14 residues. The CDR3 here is CASSFTTGDYGYTF. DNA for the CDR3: TGTGCCAGCAGTTTTACAACAGGGGACTATGGCTACACCTTC.

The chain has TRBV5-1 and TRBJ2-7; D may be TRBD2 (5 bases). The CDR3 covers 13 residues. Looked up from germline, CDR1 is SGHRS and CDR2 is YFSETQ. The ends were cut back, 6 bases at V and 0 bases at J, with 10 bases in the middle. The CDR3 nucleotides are TGCGCCAGCACACGGGGTAGCTCCTACGAGCAGTACTTC. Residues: CASTRGSSYEQYF.

The CDR3 DNA is TGTGCCTGGGGGACAGGGTTTCGAGAAAAACTGTTTTTT. Residues: CAWGTGFREKLFF. V usage is TRBV30 and J usage is TRBJ1-4; TRBD1 agrees at 9 bases. CDR1 and CDR2 (germline): GTSNPN, SVGIG (reference sequence). With V trimmed by 5 bases and J by 8 bases, 6 bases remained unmatched. The CDR3 runs 13 residues.

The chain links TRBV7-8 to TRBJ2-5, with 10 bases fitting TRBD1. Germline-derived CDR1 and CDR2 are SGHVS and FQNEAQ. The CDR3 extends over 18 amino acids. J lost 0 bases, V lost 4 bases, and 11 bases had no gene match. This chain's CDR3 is CASSYDPGTGADQETQYF. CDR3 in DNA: TGTGCCAGCAGCTATGACCCCGGGACAGGGGCTGACCAAGAGACCCAGTACTTC.

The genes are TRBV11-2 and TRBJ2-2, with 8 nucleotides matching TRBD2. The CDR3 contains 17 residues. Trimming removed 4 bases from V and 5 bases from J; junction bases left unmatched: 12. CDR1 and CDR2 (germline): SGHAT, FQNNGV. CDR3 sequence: CASSSGLAFSSTGELFF. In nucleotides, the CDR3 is TGTGCCAGCAGCTCCGGACTAGCTTTTAGTTCGACCGGGGAGCTGTTTTTT.

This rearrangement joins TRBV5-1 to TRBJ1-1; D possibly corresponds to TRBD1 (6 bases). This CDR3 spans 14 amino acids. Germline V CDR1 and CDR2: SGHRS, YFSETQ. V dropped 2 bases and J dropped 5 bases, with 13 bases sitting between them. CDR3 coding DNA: TGCGCCAGCAGCTTCGCGGGGGGCGGGACTGAAGCTTTCTTT. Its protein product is CASSFAGGGTEAFF.

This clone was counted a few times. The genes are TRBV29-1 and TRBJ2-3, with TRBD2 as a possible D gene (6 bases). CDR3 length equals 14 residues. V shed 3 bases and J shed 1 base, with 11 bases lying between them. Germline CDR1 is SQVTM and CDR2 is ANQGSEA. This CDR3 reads CSVDAEGGTDTQYF. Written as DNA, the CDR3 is TGCAGCGTTGATGCGGAGGGTGGCACAGATACGCAGTATTTT.

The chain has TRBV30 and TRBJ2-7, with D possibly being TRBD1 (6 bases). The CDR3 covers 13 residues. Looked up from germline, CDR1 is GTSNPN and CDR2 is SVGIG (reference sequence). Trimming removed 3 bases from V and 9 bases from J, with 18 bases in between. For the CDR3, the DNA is TGTGCCTGGAGCCCCGGGACACCGCCGTGGCAGTACTTC. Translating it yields CAWSPGTPPWQYF.

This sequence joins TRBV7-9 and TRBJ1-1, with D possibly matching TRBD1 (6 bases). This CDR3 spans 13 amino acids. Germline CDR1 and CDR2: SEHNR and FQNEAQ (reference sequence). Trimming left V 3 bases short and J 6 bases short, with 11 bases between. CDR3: CASSFLDRPEAFF. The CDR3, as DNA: TGTGCCAGCAGCTTCCTGGACAGACCTGAAGCTTTCTTT.

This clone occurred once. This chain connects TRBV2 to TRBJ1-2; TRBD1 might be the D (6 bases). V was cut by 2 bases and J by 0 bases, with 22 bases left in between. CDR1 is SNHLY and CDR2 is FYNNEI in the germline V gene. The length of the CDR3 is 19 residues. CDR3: CASSERGGGREASNYGYTF. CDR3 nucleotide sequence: TGTGCCAGCAGTGAAAGGGGGGGTGGCAGGGAAGCGTCTAACTATGGCTACACCTTC. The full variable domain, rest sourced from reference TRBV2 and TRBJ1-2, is EPEVTQTPSHQVTQMGQEVILRCVPISNHLYFYWYRQILGQKVEFLVSFYNNEISEKSEIFDDQFSVERPDGSNFTLKIRSTKLEDSAMYFCASSERGGGREASNYGYTFGSGTRLTVV.

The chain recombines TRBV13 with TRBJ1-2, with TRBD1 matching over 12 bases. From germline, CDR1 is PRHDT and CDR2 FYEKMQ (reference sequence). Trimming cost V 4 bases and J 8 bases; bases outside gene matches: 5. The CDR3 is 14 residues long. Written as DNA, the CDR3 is TGTGCCAGCAGCTCGGGACAGGGGGCGGGGGGCTACACCTTC. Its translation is CASSSGQGAGGYTF.